These 12 T cell receptor beta chains were all obtained from the same sample, sequenced in a study of T cell responses to AZD1222 COVID-19 vaccine. Generated by immunoSEQ multiplex PCR, the TCRdb table keeps only in-frame clones and is missing some. The sample carries 120,000 or so clones, about nine tenths recorded once. The material sequenced was peripheral blood, taken on day 0 of AZD1222 vaccination. Receptors originate from an adult in good health.

The chain links TRBV7-2 to TRBJ2-7, with 11 bases identical to TRBD1. V trimming: 2 bases; J trimming: 4 bases; junction bases outside the gene matches: 10. The CDR3 is 17 residues long. Germline V gives CDR1 SGHTA, CDR2 FQGNSA. CDR3 protein: CASSLRTGGGYYYEQYF. CDR3 coding DNA: TGTGCCAGCAGCTTAAGGACAGGGGGCGGTTATTATTACGAGCAGTACTTC.

The gene calls are TRBV24-1 and TRBJ2-2; D may be TRBD1 or TRBD2 (5 bases each). The CDR3 runs 17 residues. With 3 bases removed from V and 6 bases from J, the gap between germline ends came to 19 bases. The germline V gene has CDR1 KGHDR and CDR2 SFDVKD. The CDR3 coding sequence is TGTGCCACCAGTGATCCCAACGACGGGACCCTCCCCGGGGAGCTGTTTTTT. Encoded protein: CATSDPNDGTLPGELFF.

This chain connects TRBV10-1 to TRBJ1-4; TRBD1 matches at 9 bases. J lost 6 bases, V lost 2 bases, and 1 base had no gene match. The germline V gene has CDR1 WNHNN and CDR2 SYGVQD (reference sequence). This CDR3 is 14 amino acids long. The CDR3 protein is CASSERQGDEKLFF. The CDR3, as DNA: TGCGCCAGCAGTGAGAGACAGGGGGATGAAAAACTGTTTTTT.

The sample holds one count of this clone. V usage is TRBV4-3 and J usage is TRBJ2-1; D is uncertain. The V and J ends lost 1 base and 9 bases respectively, with 10 bases between them. Germline V gives CDR1 LGHNA, CDR2 YSLEER. This CDR3 spans 13 amino acids. CDR3 DNA: TGCGCCAGCAGCCAAGTGGGTCTTAGTGAGCAGTTCTTC. Translating it yields CASSQVGLSEQFF.

The chain carries TRBV28 and TRBJ2-7; TRBD1 matches at 7 bases. With 5 bases clipped from V and 5 bases from J, the junction kept 15 bases outside the gene matches. Germline V gene lookup returns CDR1 MDHEN and CDR2 SYDVKM. CDR3 length: 16 residues. DNA for the CDR3: TGTGCCAGCAGTCTCAACTTCGGACAGGTACGCCACGAGCAGTACTTC. This translates into CASSLNFGQVRHEQYF.

The chain employs TRBV29-1 and TRBJ2-6; tentatively, D is TRBD1 (6 bases). CDR3 length equals 16 residues. CDR1 SQVTM and CDR2 ANQGSEA come from the germline V gene. The V end was cut by 6 bases, the J end by 4 bases, with 19 bases between. The CDR3 protein is CSVDSYTTGGANVLTF. CDR3 sequence (DNA): TGCAGCGTGGACAGTTACACAACGGGCGGGGCCAACGTCCTGACTTTC.

The sample holds one count of this clone. This chain uses TRBV3-1 (or the pseudogene TRBV3-2) with TRBJ1-2; D unclear. This CDR3 has 16 amino acids. Per germline, CDR1 LGHDT and CDR2 YNNKEL (reference sequence). The V end lost 3 bases, the J end lost 2 bases, and 16 bases lay between the germline ends. The CDR3 protein is CASSQTLATTNYGYTF. CDR3 DNA: TGTGCCAGCAGCCAGACCCTGGCGACAACGAACTATGGCTACACCTTC.

A remark on this clone: The same CDR3 arises from other DNA sequences in this sample as well. This rearrangement joins TRBV12-3 or TRBV12-4 to TRBJ1-4; D ambiguous. The length of the CDR3 is 11 residues. V was shortened by 3 bases and J by 8 bases, with 4 bases between the two germline ends. The CDR3 sequence is CASSLGEKLFF. The DNA of the CDR3 is TGTGCCAGCAGTTTGGGAGAAAAACTGTTTTTT.

The chain couples TRBV27 to TRBJ1-3; D is unresolved. With 6 bases removed from V and 0 bases from J, the gap between germline ends came to 9 bases. The germline V gene encodes CDR1 MNHEY and CDR2 SMNVEV (reference sequence). The CDR3 sequence is 14 residues long. For the CDR3, the DNA is TGTGCCAGCAGACCTCTCAGCTCTGGAAACACCATATATTTT. Its translation is CASRPLSSGNTIYF.

The chain has TRBV18 and TRBJ1-4; D unclear. This CDR3 is 14 amino acids long. The V gene's germline CDR1 is KGHSH and CDR2 LQKENI. Trimming left V 2 bases short and J 3 bases short, with 7 bases between. CDR3 sequence reads: CASSPSQPNEKLFF. The CDR3 region has the DNA TGTGCCAGCTCACCAAGCCAGCCTAATGAAAAACTGTTTTTT.

V is TRBV30 and J is TRBJ2-3; weak D call: TRBD2 (6 bases). CDR1 and CDR2 from the germline V gene are GTSNPN and SVGIG (reference sequence). V lost 5 bases and J 8 bases, leaving 14 bases between the germline ends. CDR3 length: 12 amino acids. DNA of the CDR3: TGTGCCTGGGGTGGAGGGTCGGTTACGCAGTATTTT. This gives the protein CAWGGGSVTQYF.

This clone is a singleton in its sample. The germline gene is not matched at one end of the junction; a read error may be the cause. The chain recombines TRBV7-9 with TRBJ1-2; maybe TRBD1 (6 bases). CDR3 length: 13 amino acids. The germline V gene encodes CDR1 SEHNR and CDR2 FQNEAQ (reference sequence). The CDR3 nucleotides are TGTGCCAGCAGCTTAGCGTCTGAGGGACACCTCTTCTTC. It codes for CASSLASEGHLFF.